The 7 T cell receptor beta chains listed next were all sequenced from one sample in a study of cytotoxic CD8 clonotypes in ibrutinib-treated CLL. Some clones are missing from TCRdb's copy, which holds only in-frame ones; the method was immunoSEQ multiplex PCR. The sample includes 150,000 to 250,000 clones, about two thirds of them seen just once. Sequencing was performed on PBMCs, taken after 24 months of ibrutinib treatment. The receptors shown here come from a human donor with chronic lymphocytic leukemia.

The gene calls are TRBV5-1 and TRBJ2-7, with 10 bases identical to TRBD2. With 2 bases clipped from V and 2 bases from J, the junction kept 4 bases outside the gene matches. The CDR3 has 15 residues. The germline CDR1 and CDR2 sequences are SGHRS and YFSETQ. The CDR3 sequence: CASSFRLAGAYEQYF. CDR3 nucleotides: TGCGCCAGCAGCTTCAGACTAGCGGGTGCCTACGAGCAGTACTTC.

The chain couples TRBV9 to TRBJ2-1, with D perhaps assigned TRBD1 or TRBD2 (5 bases each). The CDR3 is 11 amino acids. V was shortened by 3 bases and J by 16 bases, with 14 bases between the two germline ends. In germline, CDR1 is SGDLS, CDR2 YYNGEE. CDR3 in amino acids: CASSAGRHVFF. DNA for the CDR3: TGTGCCAGCAGCGCGGGACGGCACGTTTTCTTC.

V and J are TRBV18 and TRBJ2-7; TRBD1 matches 9 bases. Trimming took 3 bases from V and 5 from J; bases not matched to a gene: 5. The length of the CDR3 is 14 residues. The V gene's germline CDR1 is KGHSH and CDR2 LQKENI. This CDR3 is CASSPRDRVNEQYF. The DNA of the CDR3 is TGTGCCAGCTCACCCCGGGACAGGGTCAACGAGCAGTACTTC.

This clone has just one count. The CDR3: CASSIYRGFDSNQPQHF. Here the CDR3 DNA reads TGTGCCAGTAGTATTTACAGGGGATTCGATAGCAATCAGCCCCAGCATTTT. The V and J genes are TRBV19 and TRBJ1-5; 7 nucleotides match TRBD1. Trimming at V came to 3 bases and at J to 0 bases, leaving 8 bases not matched to a gene. This CDR3 has 17 residues. Germline V gene data show CDR1 as LNHDA and CDR2 as SQIVND (reference sequence).

The chain recombines TRBV29-1 with TRBJ1-2; D is ambiguous. Trimming pared 3 bases from V and 6 bases from J, leaving 2 bases between. CDR1 and CDR2 from the germline V gene are SQVTM and ANQGSEA. This CDR3 contains 9 residues. CDR3: CSVDDGYTF. The CDR3 region has the DNA TGCAGCGTTGATGATGGCTACACCTTC. The full variable domain, completed using reference TRBV29-1 and TRBJ1-2, is SAVISQKPSRDICQRGTSLTIQCQVDSQVTMMFWYRQQPGQSLTLIATANQGSEATYESGFVIDKFPISRPNLTFSTLTVSNMSPEDSSIYLCSVDDGYTFGSGTRLTVV.

The rearrangement uses TRBV5-1 and TRBJ1-3, with unresolved D. Per the germline V gene, CDR1 is SGHRS and CDR2 is YFSETQ. The CDR3 covers 13 residues. V lost 4 bases to trimming and J lost 4 bases, with 9 bases between them. As DNA, the CDR3 is TGCGCCAGCAGCCCAGAGGGCGGAAACACCATATATTTT. This translates into CASSPEGGNTIYF.

This chain links TRBV4-3 with TRBJ2-5, with D uncertain. Germline V gene data show CDR1 as LGHNA and CDR2 as YSLEER. With 1 base removed from V and 1 base from J, the gap between germline ends came to 7 bases. This CDR3 spans 14 amino acids. In DNA form, the CDR3 reads TGCGCCAGCAGCCAAGTTGGGTTCCAAGAGACCCAGTACTTC. Translated, it gives CASSQVGFQETQYF.